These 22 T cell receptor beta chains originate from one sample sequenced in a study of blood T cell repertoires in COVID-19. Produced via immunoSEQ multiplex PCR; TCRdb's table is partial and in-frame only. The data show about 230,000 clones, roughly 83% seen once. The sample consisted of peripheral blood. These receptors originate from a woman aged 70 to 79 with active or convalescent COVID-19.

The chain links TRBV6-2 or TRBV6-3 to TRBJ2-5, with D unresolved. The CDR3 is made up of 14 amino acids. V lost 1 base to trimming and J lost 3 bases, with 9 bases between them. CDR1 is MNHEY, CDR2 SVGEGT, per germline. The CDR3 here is CASSYWAQKETQYF. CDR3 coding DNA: TGTGCCAGCAGTTACTGGGCCCAAAAAGAGACCCAGTACTTC.

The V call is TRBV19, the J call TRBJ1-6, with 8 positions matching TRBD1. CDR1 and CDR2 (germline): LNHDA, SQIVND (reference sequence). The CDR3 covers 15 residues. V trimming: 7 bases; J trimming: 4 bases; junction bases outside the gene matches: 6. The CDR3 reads CASTLTGAYNSPLHF. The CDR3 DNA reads TGTGCCAGTACCCTGACAGGGGCGTATAATTCACCCCTCCACTTT. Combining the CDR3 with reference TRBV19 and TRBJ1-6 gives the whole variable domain DGGITQSPKYLFRKEGQNVTLSCEQNLNHDAMYWYRQDPGQGLRLIYYSQIVNDFQKGDIAEGYSVSREKKESFPLTVTSAQKNPTAFYLCASTLTGAYNSPLHFGNGTRLTVT.

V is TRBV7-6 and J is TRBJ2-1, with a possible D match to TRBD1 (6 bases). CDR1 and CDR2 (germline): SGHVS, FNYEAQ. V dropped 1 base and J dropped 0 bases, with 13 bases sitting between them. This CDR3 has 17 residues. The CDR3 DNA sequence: TGTGCCAGCAGCTTAGGAGGGGGTATAAGCTCCTACAATGAGCAGTTCTTC. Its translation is CASSLGGGISSYNEQFF.

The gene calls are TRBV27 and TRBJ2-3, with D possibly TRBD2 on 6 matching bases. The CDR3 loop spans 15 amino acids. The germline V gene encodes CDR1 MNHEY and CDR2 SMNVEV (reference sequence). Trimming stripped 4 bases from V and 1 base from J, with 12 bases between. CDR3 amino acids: CASSWDSRGTDTQYF. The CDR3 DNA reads TGTGCCAGCAGTTGGGACTCAAGGGGCACAGATACGCAGTATTTT.

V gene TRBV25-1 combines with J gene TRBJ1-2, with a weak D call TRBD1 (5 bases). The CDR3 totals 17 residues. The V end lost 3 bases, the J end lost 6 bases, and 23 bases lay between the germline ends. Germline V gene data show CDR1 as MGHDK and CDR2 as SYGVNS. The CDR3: CASSDAWAQGQFDGYTF. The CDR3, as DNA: TGTGCCAGCAGTGATGCGTGGGCGCAGGGTCAGTTTGATGGCTACACCTTC.

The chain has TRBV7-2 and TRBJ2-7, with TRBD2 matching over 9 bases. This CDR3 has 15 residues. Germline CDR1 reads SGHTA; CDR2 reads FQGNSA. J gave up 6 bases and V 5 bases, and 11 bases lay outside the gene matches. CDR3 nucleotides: TGTGCCAGCAGCGGAGGGTGGCGGGGGGGAGGCGAGCAGTACTTC. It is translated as CASSGGWRGGGEQYF.

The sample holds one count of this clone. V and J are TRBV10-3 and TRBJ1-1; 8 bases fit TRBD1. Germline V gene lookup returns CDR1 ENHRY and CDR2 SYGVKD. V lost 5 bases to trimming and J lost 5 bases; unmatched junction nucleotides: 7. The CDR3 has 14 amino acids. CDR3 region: CAISPGQGRTEAFF. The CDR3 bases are TGTGCCATCAGTCCCGGACAGGGAAGGACTGAAGCTTTCTTT.

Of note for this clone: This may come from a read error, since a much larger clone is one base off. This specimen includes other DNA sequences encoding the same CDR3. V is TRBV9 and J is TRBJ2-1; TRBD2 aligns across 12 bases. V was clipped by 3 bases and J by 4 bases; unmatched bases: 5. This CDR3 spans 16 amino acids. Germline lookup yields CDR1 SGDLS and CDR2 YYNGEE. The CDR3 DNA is TGTGCCAGCAGCGGGCCTAGCGGGGGGGCGTACAATGAGCAGTTCTTC. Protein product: CASSGPSGGAYNEQFF.

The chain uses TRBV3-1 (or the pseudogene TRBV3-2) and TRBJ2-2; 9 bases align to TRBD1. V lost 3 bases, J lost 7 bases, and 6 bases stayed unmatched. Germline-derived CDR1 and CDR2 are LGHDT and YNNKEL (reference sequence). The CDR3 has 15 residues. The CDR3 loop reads CASSHRDRVGGELFF. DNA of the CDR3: TGTGCCAGCAGCCACCGGGACAGGGTTGGCGGGGAGCTGTTTTTT.

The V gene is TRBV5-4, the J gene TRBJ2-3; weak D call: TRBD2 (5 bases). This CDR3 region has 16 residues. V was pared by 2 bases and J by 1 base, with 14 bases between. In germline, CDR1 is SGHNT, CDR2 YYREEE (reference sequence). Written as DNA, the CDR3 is TGTGCCAGCAGCTTACGAGGAGTGAGGGGCACAGATACGCAGTATTTT. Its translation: CASSLRGVRGTDTQYF.

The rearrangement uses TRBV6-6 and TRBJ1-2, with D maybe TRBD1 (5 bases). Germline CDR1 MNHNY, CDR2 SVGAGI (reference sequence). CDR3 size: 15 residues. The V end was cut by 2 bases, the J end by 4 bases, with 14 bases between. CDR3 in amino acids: CASSYPEGILYGYTF. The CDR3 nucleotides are TGTGCCAGCAGTTACCCGGAGGGGATACTCTATGGCTACACCTTC.

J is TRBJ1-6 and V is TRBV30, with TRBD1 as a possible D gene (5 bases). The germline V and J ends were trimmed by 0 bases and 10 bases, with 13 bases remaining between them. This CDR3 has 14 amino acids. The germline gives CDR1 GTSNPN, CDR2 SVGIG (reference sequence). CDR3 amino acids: CAWSVLLGGSPLHF. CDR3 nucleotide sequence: TGTGCCTGGAGTGTACTCTTGGGGGGGTCACCCCTCCACTTT.

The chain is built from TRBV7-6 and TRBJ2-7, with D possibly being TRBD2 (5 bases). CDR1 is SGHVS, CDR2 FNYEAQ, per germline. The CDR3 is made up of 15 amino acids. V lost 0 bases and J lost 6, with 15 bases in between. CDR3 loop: CASSLARVGSLEQYF. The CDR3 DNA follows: TGTGCCAGCAGCTTAGCGCGGGTCGGATCCCTCGAGCAGTACTTC.

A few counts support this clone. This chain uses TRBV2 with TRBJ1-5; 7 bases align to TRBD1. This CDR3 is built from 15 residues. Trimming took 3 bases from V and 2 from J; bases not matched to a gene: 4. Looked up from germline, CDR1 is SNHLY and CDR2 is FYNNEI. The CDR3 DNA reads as TGTGCCAGCAGTGACAGGGGGTTTGGCAATCAGCCCCAGCATTTT. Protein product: CASSDRGFGNQPQHF.

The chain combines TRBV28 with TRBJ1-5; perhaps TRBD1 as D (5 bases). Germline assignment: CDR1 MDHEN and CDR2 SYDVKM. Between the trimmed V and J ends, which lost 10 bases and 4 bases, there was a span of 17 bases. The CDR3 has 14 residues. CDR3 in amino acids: CAISPEEGNQPQHF. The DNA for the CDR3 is TGTGCCATCTCCCCGGAGGAGGGGAATCAGCCCCAGCATTTT.

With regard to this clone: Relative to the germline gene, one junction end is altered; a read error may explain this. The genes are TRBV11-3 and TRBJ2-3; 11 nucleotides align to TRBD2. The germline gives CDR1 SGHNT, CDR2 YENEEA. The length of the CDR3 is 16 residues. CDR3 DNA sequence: TGTGCCAGCAGTTTAGGGACTAGCGGTCCAACAGATACGCAGTATTTT. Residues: CASSLGTSGPTDTQYF. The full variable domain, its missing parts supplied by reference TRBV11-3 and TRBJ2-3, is EAGVVQSPRYKIIEKKQPVAFWCNPISGHNTLYWYLQNLGQGPELLIRYENEEAVDDSQLPKDRFSAERLKGVDSTLKIQPAELGDSAVYLCASSLGTSGPTDTQYFGPGTRLTVL.

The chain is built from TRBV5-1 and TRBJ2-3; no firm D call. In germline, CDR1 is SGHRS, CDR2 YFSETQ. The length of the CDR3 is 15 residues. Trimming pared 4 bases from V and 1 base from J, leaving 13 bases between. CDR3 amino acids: CASSGRPSGTDTQYF. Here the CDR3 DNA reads TGCGCCAGCAGCGGTAGGCCCAGCGGCACAGATACGCAGTATTTT.

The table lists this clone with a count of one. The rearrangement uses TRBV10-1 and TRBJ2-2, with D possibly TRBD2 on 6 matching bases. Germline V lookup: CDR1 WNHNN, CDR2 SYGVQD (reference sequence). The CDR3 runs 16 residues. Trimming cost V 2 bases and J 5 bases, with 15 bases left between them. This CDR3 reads CASSEGTPPGTGELFF. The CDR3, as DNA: TGCGCCAGCAGTGAGGGGACTCCCCCTGGAACCGGGGAGCTGTTTTTT.

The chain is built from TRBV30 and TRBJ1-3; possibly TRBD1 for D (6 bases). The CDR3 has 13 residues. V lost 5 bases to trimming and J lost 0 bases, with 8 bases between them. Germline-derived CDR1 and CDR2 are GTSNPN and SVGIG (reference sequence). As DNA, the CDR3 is TGTGCCTGGGACAGGAGCTCTGGAAACACCATATATTTT. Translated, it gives CAWDRSSGNTIYF.

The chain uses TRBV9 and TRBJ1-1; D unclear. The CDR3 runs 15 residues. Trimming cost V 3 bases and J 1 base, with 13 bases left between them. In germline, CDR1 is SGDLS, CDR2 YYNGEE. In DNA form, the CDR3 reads TGTGCCAGCAGCGGCCCCGTTGAGGCGAACACTGAAGCTTTCTTT. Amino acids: CASSGPVEANTEAFF.

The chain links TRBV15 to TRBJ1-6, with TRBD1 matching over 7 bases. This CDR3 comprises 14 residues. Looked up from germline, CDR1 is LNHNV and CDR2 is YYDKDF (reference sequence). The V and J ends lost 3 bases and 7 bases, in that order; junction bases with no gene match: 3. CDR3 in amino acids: CATSRTGTNSPLHF. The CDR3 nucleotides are TGTGCCACCAGCAGGACAGGGACAAATTCACCCCTCCACTTT.

The DNA of the CDR3 is TGTGCCAGTAGTTTAGCCCACTCCGTCCCGGGACTAGCGGGAGGGTTCTACAATGAGCAGTTCTTC. It yields the protein CASSLAHSVPGLAGGFYNEQFF. The chain employs TRBV19 and TRBJ2-1; 16 bases are a match to TRBD2. The CDR3 totals 22 residues. Germline CDR1 reads LNHDA; CDR2 reads SQIVND (reference sequence). V was clipped by 5 bases and J by 3 bases; unmatched bases: 19.